These T cell receptor beta chains were read from a single sample in a study of blood T cell repertoires in COVID-19. TCRdb's copy holds only in-frame clones and misses some; the assay was immunoSEQ multiplex PCR. The table lists under 120,000 clones, approximately 84% of them singletons. Sequencing was performed on peripheral blood. The source of these receptors is a human donor in a cohort sampled during active COVID-19. Both conserved end residues are part of each CDR3. A D gene is named only where the DNA matches it firmly. The size of a clone is reported for some rows only, either as once, few or many, or as a class for expanded clones.

clone size: .
V gene: TRBV5-1
J gene: TRBJ1-2
CDR3 length: 15
D gene: TRBD1
CDR3 protein: CASSSTGTGVYGYTF
CDR3 DNA: TGCGCCAGCAGCTCGACCGGGACAGGCGTCTATGGCTACACCTTC

clone size: .
V gene: TRBV19
J gene: TRBJ1-5
CDR3 length: 16
D gene: .
CDR3 protein: CATVSASSGSNQPQHF
CDR3 DNA: TGTGCCACAGTATCCGCCAGCTCCGGGAGCAATCAGCCCCAGCATTTT

clone size: .
V gene: TRBV30
J gene: TRBJ1-1
CDR3 length: 17
D gene: TRBD1
CDR3 protein: CASDTRQGRGMNTEAFF
CDR3 DNA: TGTGCCTCCGATACCCGACAGGGGAGGGGAATGAACACTGAAGCTTTCTTT

clone size: .
V gene: TRBV30
J gene: TRBJ2-2
CDR3 length: 14
D gene: .
CDR3 protein: CAWSIYRDSGELFF
CDR3 DNA: TGTGCCTGGAGTATATACAGGGATTCCGGGGAGCTGTTTTTT

clone size: .
V gene: TRBV4-1
J gene: TRBJ2-3
CDR3 length: 17
D gene: TRBD2
CDR3 protein: CASSQALTSGGADTQYF
CDR3 DNA: TGCGCCAGCAGCCAAGCCCTGACTAGCGGGGGGGCGGATACGCAGTATTTT

clone size: .
V gene: TRBV24-1
J gene: TRBJ1-2
CDR3 length: 14
D gene: TRBD1
CDR3 protein: CATSAGQGNPGYTF
CDR3 DNA: TGTGCCACCAGTGCCGGACAGGGTAACCCAGGCTACACCTTC

clone size: .
V gene: TRBV28
J gene: TRBJ2-2
CDR3 length: 16
D gene: .
CDR3 protein: CASSAPGTPNTGELFF
CDR3 DNA: TGTGCCAGCAGTGCTCCGGGAACCCCGAACACCGGGGAGCTGTTTTTT

clone size: once
V gene: TRBV19
J gene: TRBJ1-2
CDR3 length: 14
D gene: TRBD1
CDR3 protein: CASKIAGGGNGYTF
CDR3 DNA: TGTGCCAGTAAAATCGCAGGGGGAGGAAATGGCTACACCTTC

clone size: .
V gene: TRBV5-1
J gene: TRBJ1-5
CDR3 length: 13
D gene: .
CDR3 protein: CASSLAVNQPQHF
CDR3 DNA: TGCGCCAGCAGCTTGGCCGTGAATCAGCCCCAGCATTTT

clone size: .
V gene: TRBV6-6
J gene: TRBJ1-6
CDR3 length: 14
D gene: TRBD1
CDR3 protein: CASSPTGGNSPLHF
CDR3 DNA: TGTGCCAGCAGTCCGACAGGGGGGAATTCACCCCTCCACTTT

clone size: .
V gene: TRBV6-5
J gene: TRBJ1-3
CDR3 length: 15
D gene: .
CDR3 protein: CASRKGLPSGNTIYF
CDR3 DNA: TGTGCCAGCAGGAAGGGACTTCCCTCTGGAAACACCATATATTTT

clone size: .
V gene: TRBV5-5
J gene: TRBJ1-5
CDR3 length: 13
D gene: .
CDR3 protein: CASSVGGNQPQHF
CDR3 DNA: TGTGCCAGCAGCGTAGGGGGCAATCAGCCCCAGCATTTT

clone size: .
V gene: TRBV12-3/TRBV12-4
J gene: TRBJ2-7
CDR3 length: 12
D gene: .
CDR3 protein: CASSRGLYEQYF
CDR3 DNA: TGTGCCAGCAGCCGGGGTCTCTACGAGCAGTACTTC

clone size: few
V gene: TRBV19
J gene: TRBJ1-5
CDR3 length: 15
D gene: .
CDR3 protein: CASRYGMRGNQPQHF
CDR3 DNA: TGTGCCAGTAGGTACGGGATGCGCGGCAATCAGCCCCAGCATTTT

clone size: .
V gene: TRBV7-2
J gene: TRBJ2-1
CDR3 length: 14
D gene: TRBD2
CDR3 protein: CASSLGLANNEQFF
CDR3 DNA: TGTGCCAGCAGCTTAGGACTAGCTAACAATGAGCAGTTCTTC

clone size: .
V gene: TRBV6-5
J gene: TRBJ2-6
CDR3 length: 14
D gene: .
CDR3 protein: CASSRVPGANVLTF
CDR3 DNA: TGTGCCAGTAGCAGGGTACCTGGGGCCAACGTCCTGACTTTC

clone size: once
V gene: TRBV19
J gene: TRBJ1-3
CDR3 length: 14
D gene: TRBD1
CDR3 protein: CASSRTGTGNTIYF
CDR3 DNA: TGTGCCAGCAGTAGGACAGGGACTGGAAACACCATATATTTT

clone size: .
V gene: TRBV11-2
J gene: TRBJ1-3
CDR3 length: 14
D gene: .
CDR3 protein: CASRSVLSGNTIYF
CDR3 DNA: TGTGCCAGCAGGTCCGTCCTCTCTGGAAACACCATATATTTT

clone size: .
V gene: TRBV28
J gene: TRBJ2-5
CDR3 length: 15
D gene: .
CDR3 protein: CASSLPTGASETQYF
CDR3 DNA: TGTGCCAGCAGTTTACCGACAGGCGCTTCGGAGACCCAGTACTTC

clone size: .
V gene: TRBV28
J gene: TRBJ1-2
CDR3 length: 16
D gene: .
CDR3 protein: CASSLSPPTVNYGYTF
CDR3 DNA: TGTGCCAGCAGTTTATCCCCTCCGACAGTAAACTATGGCTACACCTTC

clone size: .
V gene: TRBV28
J gene: TRBJ1-5
CDR3 length: 18
D gene: TRBD1
CDR3 protein: CASSSRDRGKRGNQPQHF
CDR3 DNA: TGTGCCAGCAGTTCCCGGGACAGGGGGAAGAGAGGCAATCAGCCCCAGCATTTT

clone size: .
V gene: TRBV2
J gene: TRBJ2-7
CDR3 length: 18
D gene: .
CDR3 protein: CASSEAGGAVSTYYEQYF
CDR3 DNA: TGTGCCAGCAGTGAAGCCGGGGGAGCGGTTTCCACGTACTACGAGCAGTACTTC

clone size: .
V gene: TRBV29-1
J gene: TRBJ1-2
CDR3 length: 11
D gene: .
CDR3 protein: CSVTAYYGYTF
CDR3 DNA: TGCAGCGTTACAGCTTACTATGGCTACACCTTC

clone size: .
V gene: TRBV27
J gene: TRBJ1-2
CDR3 length: 14
D gene: TRBD1
CDR3 protein: CASSLRGGDYGYTF
CDR3 DNA: TGTGCCAGCAGTTTAAGAGGGGGCGACTATGGCTACACCTTC

clone size: .
V gene: TRBV5-6
J gene: TRBJ2-1
CDR3 length: 17
D gene: TRBD2
CDR3 protein: CASSLRGLAAPYNEQFF
CDR3 DNA: TGTGCCAGCAGCTTACGGGGACTAGCGGCCCCCTACAATGAGCAGTTCTTC

clone size: .
V gene: TRBV10-1
J gene: TRBJ2-1
CDR3 length: 14
D gene: .
CDR3 protein: CASSERGGGIGQFF
CDR3 DNA: TGCGCCAGCAGTGAGCGTGGAGGTGGGATCGGACAGTTCTTC

clone size: .
V gene: TRBV27
J gene: TRBJ2-7
CDR3 length: 14
D gene: .
CDR3 protein: CASSLSILSYEQYF
CDR3 DNA: TGTGCCAGCAGTTTATCGATACTCTCCTACGAGCAGTACTTC

clone size: .
V gene: TRBV7-2
J gene: TRBJ2-3
CDR3 length: 16
D gene: TRBD2
CDR3 protein: CASSSGLAGNTDTQYF
CDR3 DNA: TGTGCCAGCAGCTCCGGACTAGCGGGGAACACAGATACGCAGTATTTT

clone size: .
V gene: TRBV4-1
J gene: TRBJ1-3
CDR3 length: 17
D gene: TRBD1
CDR3 protein: CASSQLTGEGSGNTIYF
CDR3 DNA: TGCGCCAGCAGCCAACTTACAGGGGAAGGCTCTGGAAACACCATATATTTT

clone size: .
V gene: TRBV13
J gene: TRBJ2-3
CDR3 length: 16
D gene: TRBD2
CDR3 protein: CASSLTRAGVRDTQYF
CDR3 DNA: TGTGCCAGCAGCTTAACGCGTGCGGGAGTAAGAGATACGCAGTATTTT

clone size: .
V gene: TRBV4-1
J gene: TRBJ1-3
CDR3 length: 16
D gene: TRBD1
CDR3 protein: CASSPPGQGTGNTIYF
CDR3 DNA: TGCGCCAGCAGCCCGCCGGGACAGGGGACTGGAAACACCATATATTTT

clone size: .
V gene: TRBV28
J gene: TRBJ1-2
CDR3 length: 17
D gene: TRBD1
CDR3 protein: CASSLVGTAPRDYGYTF
CDR3 DNA: TGTGCCAGCAGTTTGGTCGGGACAGCGCCAAGGGACTATGGCTACACCTTC

clone size: few
V gene: TRBV3-1/TRBV3-2
J gene: TRBJ2-7
CDR3 length: 12
D gene: .
CDR3 protein: CASSQRGYEQYF
CDR3 DNA: TGTGCCAGCAGCCAACGAGGCTACGAGCAGTACTTC

clone size: .
V gene: TRBV9
J gene: TRBJ2-7
CDR3 length: 14
D gene: TRBD1
CDR3 protein: CASSVMGQGGEQYF
CDR3 DNA: TGTGCCAGCAGCGTAATGGGACAGGGAGGCGAGCAGTACTTC

clone size: .
V gene: TRBV5-6
J gene: TRBJ1-4
CDR3 length: 16
D gene: .
CDR3 protein: CASSFLADSYNEKLFF
CDR3 DNA: TGTGCCAGCAGCTTCCTGGCTGACTCCTATAATGAAAAACTGTTTTTT

clone size: .
V gene: TRBV11-2
J gene: TRBJ2-5
CDR3 length: 17
D gene: .
CDR3 protein: CASSLVPPGVIQETQYF
CDR3 DNA: TGTGCCAGCAGCTTAGTTCCACCAGGGGTAATCCAAGAGACCCAGTACTTC

clone size: .
V gene: TRBV6-5
J gene: TRBJ2-1
CDR3 length: 12
D gene: .
CDR3 protein: CASRAKYDEQFF
CDR3 DNA: TGTGCCAGCAGAGCGAAGTACGATGAGCAGTTCTTC

clone size: .
V gene: TRBV11-2
J gene: TRBJ2-3
CDR3 length: 12
D gene: .
CDR3 protein: CASSFGRDNAYF
CDR3 DNA: TGTGCCAGCAGCTTCGGCAGGGACAACGCGTATTTT

clone size: .
V gene: TRBV5-4
J gene: TRBJ1-2
CDR3 length: 13
D gene: .
CDR3 protein: CASSLSLSYGYTF
CDR3 DNA: TGTGCCAGCAGCTTAAGCCTCTCTTATGGCTACACCTTC

clone size: .
V gene: TRBV7-3
J gene: TRBJ2-1
CDR3 length: 12
D gene: .
CDR3 protein: CASSLRPGEQFF
CDR3 DNA: TGTGCCAGCAGCCTTCGTCCGGGTGAGCAGTTCTTC

clone size: .
V gene: TRBV7-2
J gene: TRBJ2-4
CDR3 length: 14
D gene: .
CDR3 protein: CASSLSRTENIQYF
CDR3 DNA: TGTGCCAGCAGCTTGAGCCGTACCGAAAACATTCAGTACTTC

clone size: .
V gene: TRBV5-4
J gene: TRBJ2-5
CDR3 length: 12
D gene: .
CDR3 protein: CASSLAVETQYF
CDR3 DNA: TGTGCCAGCAGCTTGGCCGTGGAGACCCAGTACTTC

clone size: .
V gene: TRBV5-1
J gene: TRBJ1-2
CDR3 length: 12
D gene: .
CDR3 protein: CASDPQGYGYTF
CDR3 DNA: TGCGCCAGCGACCCCCAGGGCTATGGCTACACCTTC

clone size: .
V gene: TRBV27
J gene: TRBJ2-7
CDR3 length: 14
D gene: TRBD2
CDR3 protein: CASSWTSGDYEQYF
CDR3 DNA: TGTGCCAGCAGTTGGACTAGCGGAGATTACGAGCAGTACTTC

clone size: few
V gene: TRBV12-1
J gene: TRBJ2-1
CDR3 length: 19
D gene: .
CDR3 protein: CASRAIVRAGAPDYNEQFF
CDR3 DNA: TGTGCCAGCAGGGCCATCGTACGGGCGGGGGCCCCAGACTACAATGAGCAGTTCTTC

clone size: once
V gene: TRBV2
J gene: TRBJ2-4
CDR3 length: 14
D gene: TRBD2
CDR3 protein: CASIRRLGRDIQYF
CDR3 DNA: TGTGCCAGCATCCGCAGACTAGGGAGGGACATTCAGTACTTC

clone size: few
V gene: TRBV6-2/TRBV6-3
J gene: TRBJ2-3
CDR3 length: 15
D gene: TRBD2
CDR3 protein: CASSALAGGPYTQYF
CDR3 DNA: TGTGCCAGCAGCGCACTAGCGGGGGGACCGTATACGCAGTATTTT

clone size: .
V gene: TRBV4-1
J gene: TRBJ2-3
CDR3 length: 15
D gene: .
CDR3 protein: CASSLTGLGTDTQYF
CDR3 DNA: TGCGCCAGCAGCCTTACGGGACTTGGCACAGATACGCAGTATTTT

clone size: few
V gene: TRBV5-6
J gene: TRBJ2-7
CDR3 length: 13
D gene: .
CDR3 protein: CASSLGVLDEQYF
CDR3 DNA: TGTGCCAGCAGCTTAGGGGTCTTAGACGAGCAGTACTTC

clone size: .
V gene: TRBV28
J gene: TRBJ2-7
CDR3 length: 16
D gene: TRBD1
CDR3 protein: CASSLWGTGLTYEQYF
CDR3 DNA: TGTGCCAGCAGTTTATGGGGGACAGGACTGACCTACGAGCAGTACTTC